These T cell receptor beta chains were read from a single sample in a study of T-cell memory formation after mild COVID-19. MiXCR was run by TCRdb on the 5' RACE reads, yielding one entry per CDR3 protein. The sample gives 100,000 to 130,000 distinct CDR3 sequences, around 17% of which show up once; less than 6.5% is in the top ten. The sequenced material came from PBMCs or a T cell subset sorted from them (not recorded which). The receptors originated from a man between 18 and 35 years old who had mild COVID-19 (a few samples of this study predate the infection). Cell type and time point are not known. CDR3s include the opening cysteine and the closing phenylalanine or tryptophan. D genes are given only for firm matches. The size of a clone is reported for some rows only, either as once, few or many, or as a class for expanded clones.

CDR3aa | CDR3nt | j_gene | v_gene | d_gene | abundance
CASSASPSQGHTQYF | TGTGCCAGCAGCGCAAGTCCCTCGCAGGGGCATACGCAGTATTTT | TRBJ2-3 | TRBV7-3 | . | .
CASGLLGAGEQYF | TGTGCCAGCGGTCTCCTGGGCGCCGGCGAGCAGTACTTC | TRBJ2-7 | TRBV3-1 | . | .
CASSFGRNQETQYF | TGTGCCAGCAGTTTTGGACGGAACCAAGAGACCCAGTACTTC | TRBJ2-5 | TRBV12-3/TRBV12-4 | . | .
CASSPLSETQYF | TGTGCCAGCAGCCCGTTATCAGAGACCCAGTACTTC | TRBJ2-5 | TRBV12-3/TRBV12-4 | . | .
CASSSFEGGAEQFF | TGTGCCAGCAGCTCATTTGAAGGGGGAGCTGAGCAGTTCTTC | TRBJ2-1 | TRBV7-3 | . | few
CASSPTGPGNTIYF | TGTGCCAGCAGTCCGACGGGTCCTGGAAACACCATATATTTT | TRBJ1-3 | TRBV12-3/TRBV12-4 | . | few
CASSSGETERDTQYF | TGTGCCAGCAGCTCAGGAGAAACGGAGAGGGATACGCAGTATTTT | TRBJ2-3 | TRBV3-1 | . | few
CASSPGQGGSYNEQFF | TGTGCCAGCAGTCCCGGACAGGGGGGCTCCTACAATGAGCAGTTCTTC | TRBJ2-1 | TRBV12-3/TRBV12-4 | TRBD1 | few
CSVEDTGQGMNTIYF | TGCAGCGTTGAAGATACGGGACAGGGGATGAACACCATATATTTT | TRBJ1-3 | TRBV29-1 | TRBD1 | .
CASSPREKLFF | TGTGCCAGCAGCCCCCGTGAAAAACTGTTTTTT | TRBJ1-4 | TRBV5-8 | . | .
CASSLKVAGVSTDTQYF | TGCGCCAGCAGCTTGAAAGTAGCGGGGGTTAGCACAGATACGCAGTATTTT | TRBJ2-3 | TRBV5-1 | TRBD2 | .
CSAIGQVGSTDTQYF | TGCAGTGCTATCGGGCAGGTGGGGAGCACAGATACGCAGTATTTT | TRBJ2-3 | TRBV20-1 | . | few
CSAVDQRKLFF | TGCAGTGCGGTCGACCAGAGGAAGCTGTTTTTT | TRBJ2-2 | TRBV20-1 | . | many
CASSQHTGELFF | TGTGCCAGCAGCCAACACACCGGGGAGCTGTTTTTT | TRBJ2-2 | TRBV3-1 | . | few
CASSRRLAGGTSTDTQYF | TGTGCCAGCAGCCGACGGCTAGCGGGGGGGACTAGCACAGATACGCAGTATTTT | TRBJ2-3 | TRBV7-2 | TRBD2 | many
CASRRTGGANVLTF | TGTGCCAGCAGACGAACTGGTGGGGCCAACGTCCTGACTTTC | TRBJ2-6 | TRBV5-6 | . | many
CASRRQLHQPQHF | TGTGCCAGCAGGAGACAGTTGCATCAGCCCCAGCATTTT | TRBJ1-5 | TRBV12-3/TRBV12-4 | . | .
CASGLVLGQGVNTQYF | TGTGCTAGTGGTTTGGTACTTGGACAGGGGGTAAATACGCAGTATTTT | TRBJ2-3 | TRBV12-5 | TRBD1 | few
CASSYSTDQPQHF | TGTGCCAGCAGTTACTCTACGGATCAGCCCCAGCATTTT | TRBJ1-5 | TRBV6-5 | . | few
CAIAVWQQETQYF | TGTGCCATCGCCGTGTGGCAGCAAGAGACCCAGTACTTC | TRBJ2-5 | TRBV10-3 | . | .
CSAPYPRGGTDTQYF | TGCAGTGCCCCTTACCCCAGGGGAGGGACAGATACGCAGTATTTT | TRBJ2-3 | TRBV20-1 | . | few
CASSPDRAGANVLTF | TGTGCCAGCAGTCCGGACAGGGCTGGGGCCAACGTCCTGACTTTC | TRBJ2-6 | TRBV12-3/TRBV12-4 | TRBD1 | .
CASSLAPLAGGRGNEQFF | TGTGCCAGCAGCTTAGCCCCCCTAGCGGGGGGGCGGGGGAATGAGCAGTTCTTC | TRBJ2-1 | TRBV7-2 | TRBD2 | few
CASSLGTGNPEQFF | TGTGCCAGCAGCTTAGGGACAGGAAATCCTGAGCAGTTCTTC | TRBJ2-1 | TRBV7-3 | TRBD1 | few
CASSSGQGVKLFF | TGTGCCAGCAGCTCTGGACAGGGGGTAAAACTGTTTTTT | TRBJ1-4 | TRBV7-2 | TRBD1 | few
CASSYGHETNYGYTF | TGTGCCAGCAGTTATGGTCACGAGACTAACTATGGCTACACCTTC | TRBJ1-2 | TRBV6-5 | . | few
CASTGQGHPLEQFF | TGTGCCAGCACGGGACAGGGGCACCCCTTGGAGCAGTTCTTC | TRBJ2-1 | TRBV28 | TRBD1 | few
CASSSGTGNYGYTF | TGTGCCAGCAGCTCCGGGACAGGGAACTATGGCTACACCTTC | TRBJ1-2 | TRBV7-8 | TRBD1 | .
CASSLVTAETQYF | TGCGCCAGCAGCTTGGTCACAGCGGAGACCCAGTACTTC | TRBJ2-5 | TRBV5-1 | . | few
CASSMRVYGNIQYF | TGTGCCAGTAGTATGAGAGTGTATGGGAACATTCAGTACTTC | TRBJ2-4 | TRBV19 | . | .
CATSETETQYF | TGTGCCACCAGTGAGACGGAGACCCAGTACTTC | TRBJ2-5 | TRBV24-1 | . | few
CASNPGGAEQYF | TGTGCCAGCAACCCAGGGGGCGCTGAGCAGTACTTC | TRBJ2-7 | TRBV25-1 | TRBD1 | few
CASSLTAGSTDTQYF | TGTGCCAGCAGCTTAACGGCGGGGAGCACAGATACGCAGTATTTT | TRBJ2-3 | TRBV7-3 | . | few
CASSNTGGLETQYF | TGTGCCAGCAGCAATACGGGGGGGCTAGAGACCCAGTACTTC | TRBJ2-5 | TRBV7-2 | TRBD2 | few
CATRPGLLGQEQYF | TGTGCCACCAGGCCGGGCCTACTAGGACAAGAGCAGTACTTC | TRBJ2-7 | TRBV15 | . | many
CASSFMAGANVLTF | TGTGCCAGCAGCTTTATGGCTGGGGCCAACGTCCTGACTTTC | TRBJ2-6 | TRBV7-9 | . | few
CASSLGTGPDTQYF | TGTGCCAGCAGCTTAGGGACTGGGCCAGATACGCAGTATTTT | TRBJ2-3 | TRBV11-2 | . | once
CASSPPSVETQYF | TGTGCCAGCTCACCACCTTCGGTAGAGACCCAGTACTTC | TRBJ2-5 | TRBV18 | . | few
CASRLGVGGNSPLHF | TGCGCCAGCAGGCTTGGGGTTGGCGGGAATTCACCCCTCCACTTT | TRBJ1-6 | TRBV5-1 | . | .
CASSLHGPGADTQYF | TGTGCCAGCAGCTTACATGGACCAGGCGCAGATACGCAGTATTTT | TRBJ2-3 | TRBV7-2 | . | .
CASSPSGVAGGYNEQFF | TGTGCCAGCAGCCCCTCCGGGGTGGCGGGGGGTTATAATGAGCAGTTCTTC | TRBJ2-1 | TRBV12-3/TRBV12-4 | TRBD2 | few
CASSELEGGQPQHF | TGTGCCAGCAGTGAACTAGAGGGGGGGCAGCCCCAGCATTTT | TRBJ1-5 | TRBV2 | . | .
CASRYRGLRTDTQNF | TGTGCCAGCAGATACAGGGGGCTGCGCACAGATACGCAGAATTTT | TRBJ2-3 | TRBV7-2 | TRBD1 | once
CASSYADRFGDTQYF | TGTGCCAGCAGTTACGCAGACAGGTTCGGAGATACGCAGTATTTT | TRBJ2-3 | TRBV6-2/TRBV6-3 | . | few
CASGGANVLTF | TGTGCCAGCGGTGGGGCCAACGTCCTGACTTTC | TRBJ2-6 | TRBV7-9 | . | few
CASSLSSGDNTDTQYF | TGTGCCAGCAGCTTATCATCAGGGGACAACACAGATACGCAGTATTTT | TRBJ2-3 | TRBV7-3 | . | few
CSADPLQGANYADTQYF | TGCAGTGCTGATCCCCTACAGGGGGCTAACTACGCAGATACGCAGTATTTT | TRBJ2-3 | TRBV20-1 | TRBD1 | .
CASRPDNRDTEAFF | TGTGCCAGCAGGCCAGACAACAGGGACACTGAAGCTTTCTTT | TRBJ1-1 | TRBV5-6 | . | .